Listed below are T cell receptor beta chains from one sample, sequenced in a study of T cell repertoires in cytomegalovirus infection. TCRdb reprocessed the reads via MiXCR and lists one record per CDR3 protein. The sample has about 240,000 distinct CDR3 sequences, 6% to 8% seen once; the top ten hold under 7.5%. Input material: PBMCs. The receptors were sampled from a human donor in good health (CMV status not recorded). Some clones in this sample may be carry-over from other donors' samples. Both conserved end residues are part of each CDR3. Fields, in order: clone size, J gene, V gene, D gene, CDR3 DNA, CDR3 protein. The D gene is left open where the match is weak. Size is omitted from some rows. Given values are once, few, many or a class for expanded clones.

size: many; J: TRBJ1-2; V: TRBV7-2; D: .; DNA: TGTGCCAGCAGCTTACCTCCGTTAAGAGGCTACACCTTC; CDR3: CASSLPPLRGYTF
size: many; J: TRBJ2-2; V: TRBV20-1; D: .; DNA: TGCAGTGCTAGAGATATGGTGGGGGGAGGTCAGAACACCGGGGAGCTGTTTTTT; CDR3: CSARDMVGGGQNTGELFF
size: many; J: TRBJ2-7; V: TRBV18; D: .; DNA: TGTGCCAGCTCACCATATCGCGACCCGGGCGAGCAGTACTTC; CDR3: CASSPYRDPGEQYF
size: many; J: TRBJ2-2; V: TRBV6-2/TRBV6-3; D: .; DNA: TGTGCCAGCAGTTACTTGGACAGCACCGGGGAGCTGTTTTTT; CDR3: CASSYLDSTGELFF
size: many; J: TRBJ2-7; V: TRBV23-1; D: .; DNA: TGCGCCAGCATTCGACCGGGGCACGAGCAGTACTTC; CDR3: CASIRPGHEQYF
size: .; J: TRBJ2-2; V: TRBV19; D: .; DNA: TGTGCCAGTAGTATCCAGAACACCGGGGAGCTGTTTTTT; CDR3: CASSIQNTGELFF
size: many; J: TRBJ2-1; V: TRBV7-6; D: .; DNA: TGTGCCAGCAGCTTCTCCACGTCTCGCAGTGAGCAGTTCTTC; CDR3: CASSFSTSRSEQFF
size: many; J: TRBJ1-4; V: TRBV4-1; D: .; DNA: TGCGCCAGCAGCCAAACCCTAGGCCCGGACGGGGCCCTTAATGAAAAACTGTTTTTT; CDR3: CASSQTLGPDGALNEKLFF
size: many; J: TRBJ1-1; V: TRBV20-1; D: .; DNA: TGCAGTGCTAGTTCGACCTTCAAGGGAGGGGGTCGCACTGAAGCTTTCTTT; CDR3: CSASSTFKGGGRTEAFF
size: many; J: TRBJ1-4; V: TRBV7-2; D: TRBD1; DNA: TGTGCCAGCAGCTCCGAAGGGACCGGGACAGGGATTGAAAAACTGTTTTTT; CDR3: CASSSEGTGTGIEKLFF
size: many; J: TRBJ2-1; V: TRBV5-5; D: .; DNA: TGTGCCAGCAGCTTTTCGGGCAGAACCTACAATGAGCAGTTCTTC; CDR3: CASSFSGRTYNEQFF
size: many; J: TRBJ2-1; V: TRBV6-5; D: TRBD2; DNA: TGTGCCAGCAGTTACTCCGGTTTTACTAGCGGGGGGGACAATGAGCAGTTCTTC; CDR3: CASSYSGFTSGGDNEQFF
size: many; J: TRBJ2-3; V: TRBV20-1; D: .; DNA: TGCAGTGCTCCCGTGGAGGGGGGCTTTAGGACAGATACGCAGTATTTT; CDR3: CSAPVEGGFRTDTQYF
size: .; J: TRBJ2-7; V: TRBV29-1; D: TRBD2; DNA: TGCAGCGTTGTCGCTAGCGGGGTACAGTACTTC; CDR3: CSVVASGVQYF
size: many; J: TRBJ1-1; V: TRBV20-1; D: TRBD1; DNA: TGCAGTGCTAGAGGGCCGGGACAGAGTGTTGAAGCTTTCTTT; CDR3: CSARGPGQSVEAFF
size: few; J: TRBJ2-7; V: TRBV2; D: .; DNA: TGTGCCAGCAGTGAAGATAGGGGGGCGGTTGAGCAGTACTTC; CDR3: CASSEDRGAVEQYF
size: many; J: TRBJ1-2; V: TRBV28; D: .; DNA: TGTGCCAGCAGTTTGCAGGAAGGCTATGGCTACACCTTC; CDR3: CASSLQEGYGYTF
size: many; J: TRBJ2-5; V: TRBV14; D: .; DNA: TGTGCCAGCAGCCACCGGCAAGAGACCCAGTACTTC; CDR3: CASSHRQETQYF
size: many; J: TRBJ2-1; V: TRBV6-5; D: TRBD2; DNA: TGTGCCAGCAGTTACCTCAGTAGCGGGCGTACCTACAATGAGCAGTTCTTC; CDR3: CASSYLSSGRTYNEQFF